Listed below are T cell receptor beta chains from one sample, sequenced in a study of PD-1 blockade in classical Hodgkin lymphoma. Assay used: immunoSEQ multiplex PCR; TCRdb lists only in-frame clones, some missing. The table shows approximately 17,000 clones, with around four fifths occurring only once. Source: CD4+ T cells from blood, taken at baseline. These TCRs come from a human donor with classical Hodgkin lymphoma. Both conserved end residues are trimmed from each CDR3. Fields, in order: V gene, J gene, CDR3 length, CDR3 protein.

V: TRBV11-2
J: TRBJ2-5
length: 15
CDR3: ASSLTSSGRGVETQY

V: TRBV2
J: TRBJ2-5
length: 11
CDR3: ASSEALRETQY

V: TRBV7-8
J: TRBJ1-2
length: 14
CDR3: ASSLAPTTGIYGYT

V: TRBV19
J: TRBJ1-2
length: 12
CDR3: ASGPTGGSYGYT

V: TRBV6-5
J: TRBJ2-1
length: 12
CDR3: ASSYVIGWSEQF

V: TRBV30
J: TRBJ2-7
length: 14
CDR3: AWSGGRQGISYEQY

V: TRBV29-1
J: TRBJ1-4
length: 11
CDR3: SVGSQSSEKLF

V: TRBV5-6
J: TRBJ1-2
length: 11
CDR3: ASSLGGTPGYT

V: TRBV4-1
J: TRBJ2-7
length: 11
CDR3: ASSPRGSYEQY

V: TRBV5-1
J: TRBJ1-3
length: 12
CDR3: ASSTGQGGNTIY

V: TRBV10-3
J: TRBJ2-1
length: 13
CDR3: AISELEGGRNEQF

V: TRBV7-6
J: TRBJ2-3
length: 15
CDR3: ASSLGTSGGFTDTQY

V: TRBV9
J: TRBJ1-4
length: 11
CDR3: ASSVGDGEKLF

V: TRBV5-1
J: TRBJ1-2
length: 13
CDR3: ASSATTGVNYGYT

V: TRBV5-1
J: TRBJ1-2
length: 13
CDR3: ASSLGLSGNYGYT

V: TRBV9
J: TRBJ2-5
length: 14
CDR3: ASSVAPEGAVETQY

V: TRBV7-9
J: TRBJ1-2
length: 11
CDR3: ASSVRQVNGYT

V: TRBV18
J: TRBJ1-2
length: 16
CDR3: ASSPPTSHHQGARGYT

V: TRBV27
J: TRBJ2-3
length: 16
CDR3: ASSLTGTSGSIPDTQY

V: TRBV7-2
J: TRBJ2-1
length: 11
CDR3: ASSEPGWGTRF

V: TRBV29-1
J: TRBJ2-3
length: 12
CDR3: SVDRAGGGDTQY

V: TRBV6-1
J: TRBJ2-3
length: 13
CDR3: ASSARTASTDTQY

V: TRBV10-3
J: TRBJ2-4
length: 14
CDR3: AISESGAGAKNIQY

V: TRBV19
J: TRBJ1-4
length: 14
CDR3: ASRRTSGVTNEKLF

V: TRBV9
J: TRBJ2-3
length: 11
CDR3: ASSVGSTDTQY

V: TRBV7-9
J: TRBJ2-3
length: 14
CDR3: ASSLGFRGDTDTQY

V: TRBV5-4
J: TRBJ1-6
length: 12
CDR3: ASSLTGVDSPLH

V: TRBV13
J: TRBJ2-4
length: 12
CDR3: ASTQGRPKNIQY

V: TRBV5-4
J: TRBJ2-3
length: 13
CDR3: ASEDWAGSTDTQY

V: TRBV6-5
J: TRBJ1-1
length: 14
CDR3: ASSYSGTLGGTEAF

V: TRBV12-5
J: TRBJ2-2
length: 14
CDR3: ASGLVQGADTGELF

V: TRBV9
J: TRBJ2-1
length: 10
CDR3: ASSVSSNEQF

V: TRBV2
J: TRBJ1-1
length: 11
CDR3: ASNGHPNTEAF

V: TRBV5-4
J: TRBJ2-7
length: 12
CDR3: ASSLAGLSYEQY

V: TRBV5-1
J: TRBJ1-6
length: 14
CDR3: ASSLGQGFYNSPLH